This note documents a single T cell receptor beta chain sequence. A much more abundant neighbour one base away suggests this may be a read error. CDR1 and CDR2 (germline): MNHNS, SASEGT. The CDR3 has 14 amino acids. Repertoires were generated with immunoSEQ multiplex PCR, while TCRdb's copy carries only in-frame clones and drops some. The data hold about 490,000 clones, with 76% observed a single time. The sample comes from a study of shared clonotypes between healthy human individuals. The chain has TRBV6-1 and TRBJ2-7, with unresolved D. The sequence was collected from a woman in her forties in good health. Some clones in this sample may be carry-over from other donors' samples. The sample taken for sequencing was PBMCs. The CDR3 loop is CASSEGEERYERYF. The DNA for the CDR3 is TGTGCCAGCAGTGAAGGTGAGGAACGCTACGAGCGGTACTTC.